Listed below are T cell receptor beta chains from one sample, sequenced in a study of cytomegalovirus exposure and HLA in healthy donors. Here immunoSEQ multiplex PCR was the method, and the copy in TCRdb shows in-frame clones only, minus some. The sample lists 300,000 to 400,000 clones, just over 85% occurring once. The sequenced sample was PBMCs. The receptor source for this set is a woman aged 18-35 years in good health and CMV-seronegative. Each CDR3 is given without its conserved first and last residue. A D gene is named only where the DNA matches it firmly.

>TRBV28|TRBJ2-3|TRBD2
ASISGRADTQY
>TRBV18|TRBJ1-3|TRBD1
ASSPTGANGNTIY
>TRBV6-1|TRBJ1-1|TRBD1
ASRRDRLEAF
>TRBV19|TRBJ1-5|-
ASSISQGRKQPQH
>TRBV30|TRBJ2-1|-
ACRVRGYNEQF
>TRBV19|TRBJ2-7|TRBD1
ASSISGTGYEQY
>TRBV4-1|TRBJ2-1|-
ASSQVVPGGNEQF
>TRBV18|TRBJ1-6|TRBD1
ASSSDRVGNSPLH
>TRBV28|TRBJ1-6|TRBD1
ASSPQQGGSPLH
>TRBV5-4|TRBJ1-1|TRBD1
ASSSSFGTDVYTEAF
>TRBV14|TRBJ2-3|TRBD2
ASSQVAGGRTDTQY
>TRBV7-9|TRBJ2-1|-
ASSLAGSAINEQF
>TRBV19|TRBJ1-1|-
ASSSASTEAF
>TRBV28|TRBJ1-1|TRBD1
ASKTTGWGTEAF
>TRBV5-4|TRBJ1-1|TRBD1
ASSVGGTGPMNTEAF
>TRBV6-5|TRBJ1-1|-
ASSSPRGPGTEAF
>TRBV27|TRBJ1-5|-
ASSFTLRTVYSNQPQH
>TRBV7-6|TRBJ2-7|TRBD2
ASSLASLAGLDEQY
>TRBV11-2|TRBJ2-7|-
ASSFPRAGEQY
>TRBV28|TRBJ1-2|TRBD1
ASSFSDRARYGYT
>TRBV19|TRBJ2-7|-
ASSIGTGDEQY
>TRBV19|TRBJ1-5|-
ASSIPRAGAQH
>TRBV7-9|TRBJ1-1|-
ASSLGEAFEAF
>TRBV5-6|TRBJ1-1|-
ASRISGGLTEAF
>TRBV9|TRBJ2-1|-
ASSVTSNEQF
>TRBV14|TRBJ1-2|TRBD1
ASSQEAGQGAHIDGYT
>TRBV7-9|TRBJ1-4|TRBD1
ASSLDRGRTNEKLF
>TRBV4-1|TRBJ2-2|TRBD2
ASSQGGGSPGELF
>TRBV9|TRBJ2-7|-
ASSVGGHNYEQY
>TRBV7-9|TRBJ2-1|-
ASTYMVGGNEQF
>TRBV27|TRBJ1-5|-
ASSSLGSDQPQH
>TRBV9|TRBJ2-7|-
ASSVEGRGDEQY
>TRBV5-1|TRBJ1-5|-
ASRTVPNQPQH
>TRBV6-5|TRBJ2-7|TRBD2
ASSSTSGREQY
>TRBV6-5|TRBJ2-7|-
ASSYGTPYEQY
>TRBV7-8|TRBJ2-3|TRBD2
ASSHSKRGGRDTQY
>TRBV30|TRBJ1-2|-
AWSPGTGGYT
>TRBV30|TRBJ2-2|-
AWSRGMNTGELF
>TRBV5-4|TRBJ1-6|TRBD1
ASSLVGQGASPLH
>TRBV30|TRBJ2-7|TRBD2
AWSGGLAGPEQY
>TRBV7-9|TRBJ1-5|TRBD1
ASSDGQVNQPQH
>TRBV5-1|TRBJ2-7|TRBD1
ASSPQTGDEQY
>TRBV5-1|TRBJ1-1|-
ASSLETGLRAEAF
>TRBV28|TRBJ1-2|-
ASSLTRELYGYT
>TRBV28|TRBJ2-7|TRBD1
ASSFGQGIGYEQY
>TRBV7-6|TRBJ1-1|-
ASTNQGNKPNTEAF
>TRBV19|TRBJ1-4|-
ASTTDSYNEKLF
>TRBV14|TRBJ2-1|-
ASSTPGYNEQF
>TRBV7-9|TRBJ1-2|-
ASSSELGGDGYT
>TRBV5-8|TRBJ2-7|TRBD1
ASSSTGEHGEQY
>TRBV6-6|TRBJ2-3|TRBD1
ASSYGTGTDTQY
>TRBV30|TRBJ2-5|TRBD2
AWSTSGKAETQY
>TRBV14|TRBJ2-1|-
ASSQVEGVVADEQF